These 26 T cell receptor beta chains share one sample of origin, sequenced in a study of naive and memory T cell subsets. Two oligonucleotides, mixed equimolar, formed the beta constant-region primer covering TRBC1 and TRBC2. TCRdb re-called the UMI-ligation and nested PCR reads through MiXCR, storing one row per CDR3 protein. The sample has tens of thousands of distinct CDR3 sequences; approximately 11% are singletons. What was sequenced was central memory CD8+ T cells from blood. The receptors derive from a human donor in good health.

This clonotype was seen only a few times. The chain recombines TRBV14 with TRBJ2-7; D tentatively reads TRBD1 or TRBD2 (5 bases each). The germline V gene has CDR1 SGHDN and CDR2 FVKESK. V lost 6 bases and J 3 bases, leaving 12 bases between the germline ends. CDR3 size: 13 residues. The CDR3 region is CASRGDGNYEQYF. DNA of the CDR3: TGTGCCAGCAGGGGGGACGGAAACTACGAGCAGTACTTC.

The V call is TRBV20-1, the J call TRBJ1-5; D remains unclear. The CDR3 runs to 14 residues. The germline gives CDR1 DFQATT, CDR2 SNEGSKA (reference sequence). The V gene lost 0 bases and the J gene lost 5 bases, with 11 bases spanning the gap. The CDR3 protein is CSAREQSAYQPQHF. The DNA of the CDR3 is TGCAGTGCTAGAGAGCAGAGTGCCTATCAGCCCCAGCATTTT.

The sample holds many counts of this clonotype. This sequence joins TRBV29-1 and TRBJ1-1; D is undetermined. Germline lookup yields CDR1 SQVTM and CDR2 ANQGSEA. V was trimmed by 2 bases and J by 1 base, leaving 5 bases between them. The CDR3 totals 12 residues. CDR3 residues: CSVESKNTEAFF. The CDR3 bases are TGCAGCGTTGAAAGTAAGAACACTGAAGCTTTCTTT.

This clonotype was observed at least ten times. The J gene is TRBJ1-4, the V gene TRBV6-2 or TRBV6-3, with D possibly being TRBD1 (5 bases). Germline CDR1 is MNHEY and CDR2 is SVGEGT. This CDR3 contains 17 residues. V gave up 0 bases and J gave up 7 bases, with 18 bases separating them. The CDR3 DNA follows: TGTGCCAGCAGTTACTCCCCCGGACGGCGGGGCGGTGAAAAACTGTTTTTT. Protein: CASSYSPGRRGGEKLFF.

The rearrangement links TRBV2 to TRBJ2-1, with TRBD2 matching 9 bases. CDR1 SNHLY and CDR2 FYNNEI come from the germline V gene. The CDR3 sequence is 15 residues long. V was clipped by 8 bases and J by 0 bases; unmatched bases: 5. Here the CDR3 DNA reads TGTGCCAGCGGGCTAGCGGGGAGCTCCTACAATGAGCAGTTCTTC. As protein: CASGLAGSSYNEQFF.

The chain is built from TRBV6-2 or TRBV6-3 and TRBJ2-2, with D possibly being TRBD1 or TRBD2 (5 bases each). The V gene lost 4 bases and the J gene lost 6 bases, with 9 bases spanning the gap. The CDR3 sequence is 13 residues long. Germline V gives CDR1 MNHEY, CDR2 SVGEGT. The CDR3 bases are TGTGCCAGCAGTTTTGGGGGAGCCGGGGAGCTGTTTTTT. Translating it yields CASSFGGAGELFF.

This chain uses TRBV29-1 with TRBJ2-1, with D uncertain. Germline assignment: CDR1 SQVTM and CDR2 ANQGSEA. The CDR3 loop spans 10 amino acids. V was clipped by 7 bases and J by 9 bases, with 10 bases between them. This CDR3 reads CSGELGEQFF. CDR3 DNA sequence: TGCAGCGGGGAACTGGGTGAGCAGTTCTTC.

This clonotype was counted only a few times. The chain joins TRBV6-5 to TRBJ2-3, with a tentative D call TRBD1 (6 bases). The V and J ends lost 2 bases and 7 bases respectively, with 16 bases between them. The length of the CDR3 is 15 residues. The germline V gene has CDR1 MNHEY and CDR2 SVGAGI. In nucleotides, the CDR3 is TGTGCCAGCAGTTACACGCAGGGGTCATGGAATACGCAGTATTTT. Amino acid sequence: CASSYTQGSWNTQYF.

This clonotype has more than one count but fewer than ten. The rearrangement uses TRBV6-1 and TRBJ2-7; D is possibly TRBD1 (5 bases). Germline CDR1 and CDR2: MNHNS and SASEGT. This CDR3 region has 16 residues. Trimming left V 4 bases short and J 0 bases short, with 16 bases between. The CDR3 DNA reads as TGTGCCAGCAGTGGAAAACAGGTTACGGGCTCCTACGAGCAGTACTTC. This sequence encodes CASSGKQVTGSYEQYF.

This clonotype was seen at least ten times. The genes are TRBV30 and TRBJ1-1; TRBD1 is a possible D gene (5 bases). The ends were cut back, 7 bases at V and 11 bases at J, with 14 bases in the middle. Germline loops: CDR1 GTSNPN, CDR2 SVGIG (reference sequence). This CDR3 comprises 10 residues. The CDR3 loop reads CALFPGHAFF. The CDR3, as DNA: TGTGCCTTATTTCCAGGGCATGCTTTCTTT.

This chain uses TRBV6-2 or TRBV6-3 with TRBJ2-7; D might be TRBD2 (5 bases). Germline V lookup: CDR1 MNHEY, CDR2 SVGEGT. This CDR3 region has 14 residues. Trimming cost V 4 bases and J 3 bases, with 13 bases left between them. DNA of the CDR3: TGTGCCAGCAGTTTACGCGGGTCATTCTACGAGCAGTACTTC. Residues: CASSLRGSFYEQYF.

This clonotype was seen at least ten times. CDR3 bases: TGCGCCAGCAGCCCCGCAGGCCGGACTGAGCAGTTCTTC. This encodes CASSPAGRTEQFF. The J gene is TRBJ2-1, the V gene TRBV5-1, with unresolved D. This CDR3 contains 13 residues. In germline, CDR1 is SGHRS, CDR2 YFSETQ. V lost 4 bases, J lost 9 bases, and 14 bases lay in between.

The sample holds many counts of this clonotype. CDR3 DNA: TGTGCCAGCAGCTTAGATTGGAGGGAGGCTAGCGAAACTGGGGCCAACGTCCTGACTTTC. Translation gives CASSLDWREASETGANVLTF. V usage is TRBV11-2 and J usage is TRBJ2-6, with D possibly being TRBD2 (6 bases). The CDR3 extends over 20 amino acids. Germline V gene sequence: CDR1 SGHAT, CDR2 FQNNGV. The ends were cut back, 0 bases at V and 2 bases at J, with 20 bases in the middle.

In its sample, this clonotype was seen many times. The V call is TRBV7-2, the J call TRBJ1-3, with D hard to call. V shed 1 base and J shed 4 bases, with 8 bases lying between them. The CDR3 length is 14 residues. Germline CDR1 reads SGHTA; CDR2 reads FQGNSA. The CDR3 region is CASSLVPAGNTIYF. CDR3 in DNA: TGTGCCAGCAGCTTAGTTCCAGCGGGAAACACCATATATTTT.

This clonotype showed up many times. The CDR3 loop is CASSGEDRVHRNEQFF. The CDR3 nucleotides are TGTGCCAGCAGCGGGGAGGACAGGGTCCATCGCAATGAGCAGTTCTTC. The V and J genes are TRBV7-9 and TRBJ2-1; TRBD1 aligns across 8 bases. The V gene end was trimmed by 5 bases and the J gene end by 6 bases; junction bases not matched to a gene: 12. This CDR3 comprises 16 residues. The germline CDR1 and CDR2 sequences are SEHNR and FQNEAQ (reference sequence).

This clonotype showed up many times. The chain joins TRBV5-1 to TRBJ1-2, with D perhaps TRBD1 (6 bases). The germline V gene encodes CDR1 SGHRS and CDR2 YFSETQ. The CDR3 consists of 15 residues. Trimming removed 3 bases from V and 6 bases from J, with 18 bases in between. In DNA, the CDR3 is TGCGCCAGCAGCTGGGGACAACCCCCTTACGATGGCTACACCTTC. Residues: CASSWGQPPYDGYTF.

Many counts were recorded for this clonotype. The chain links TRBV2 to TRBJ2-5, with D tentatively TRBD2 (5 bases). This CDR3 has 12 residues. The V gene's germline CDR1 is SNHLY and CDR2 FYNNEI. V was cut by 8 bases and J by 5 bases, with 12 bases left in between. The CDR3 protein is CASYGDRETQYF. DNA for the CDR3: TGTGCCAGCTACGGGGATCGGGAGACCCAGTACTTC.

Sample share makes this clonotype medium-sized (0.01 to 0.1%). The V call is TRBV10-2, the J call TRBJ1-3; no clear D. CDR1 is WSHSY, CDR2 SAAADI, per germline. V was cut by 10 bases and J by 2 bases, with 15 bases left in between. CDR3 size: 14 residues. The CDR3 bases are TGCGCCATCATGGAGGCGGGGACTGGAAACACCATATATTTT. It yields the protein CAIMEAGTGNTIYF.

There are a few counts of this clonotype. Germline and junction disagree at one end, which may indicate a read error. The genes are TRBV3-1 and TRBJ2-7; no reliable D call. This CDR3 has 13 amino acids. CDR1 is LGHDT, CDR2 YNNKEL, per germline (reference sequence). CDR3 residues: CASSQGRTDAPLF. The CDR3 DNA reads TGTGCCAGCAGCCAAGGACGGACCGACGCCCCCCTTTTC.

The sample holds many counts of this clonotype. The J gene is TRBJ2-7, the V gene TRBV20-1, with D tentatively TRBD1 (6 bases). Germline loops: CDR1 DFQATT, CDR2 SNEGSKA (reference sequence). The CDR3 is made up of 14 amino acids. V was shortened by 5 bases and J by 5 bases, with 19 bases between the two germline ends. CDR3 nucleotide sequence: TGCAGTGCTTCCGGACGGTCTCGGACAGACGAGCAGTACTTC. This gives the protein CSASGRSRTDEQYF.

This clonotype is medium-sized within its sample. The chain combines TRBV12-3 or TRBV12-4 with TRBJ2-1; D is unresolved. V was shortened by 3 bases and J by 6 bases, with 3 bases between the two germline ends. This CDR3 spans 11 amino acids. CDR3 sequence reads: CASSLANEQFF. The CDR3 DNA sequence: TGTGCCAGCAGTTTGGCCAATGAGCAGTTCTTC.

Judged by abundance, this clonotype is medium-sized. This chain uses TRBV6-6 with TRBJ1-2; 8 positions match TRBD1. The CDR3 is 15 amino acids. Germline V gene lookup returns CDR1 MNHNY and CDR2 SVGAGI (reference sequence). Trimming took 1 base from V and 7 from J; bases not matched to a gene: 8. This CDR3 reads CASSYLGTGDLGYTF. CDR3 nucleotides: TGTGCCAGCAGTTACTTGGGGACAGGCGATCTTGGCTACACCTTC.

The chain is built from TRBV24-1 and TRBJ2-3, with a weak D call TRBD1 (6 bases). V was pared by 2 bases and J by 6 bases, with 14 bases between. The germline gives CDR1 KGHDR, CDR2 SFDVKD. CDR3 size: 15 residues. The CDR3 protein is CATSDWGRQGDTQYF. In DNA, the CDR3 is TGTGCCACCAGTGATTGGGGGCGGCAAGGGGATACGCAGTATTTT.

This chain uses TRBV5-1 with TRBJ2-7; D may be TRBD2 (5 bases). The V end lost 5 bases, the J end lost 12 bases, and 15 bases lay between the germline ends. CDR1 is SGHRS and CDR2 is YFSETQ in the germline V gene. The CDR3 extends over 11 amino acids. The DNA of the CDR3 is TGCGCCAGCAGAGCGGACCAACGTTCGTACTTC. It codes for CASRADQRSYF.

This clonotype was counted ten times or more. The rearrangement uses TRBV4-1 and TRBJ2-7; 7 bases fit TRBD2. Germline V gene lookup returns CDR1 MGHRA and CDR2 YSYEKL. V trimming: 1 base; J trimming: 2 bases; junction bases outside the gene matches: 8. CDR3 length: 16 amino acids. The DNA for the CDR3 is TGCGCCAGCAGCCAAGGCGCTGCTAGCGGAGCCTACGAGCAGTACTTC. This codes for CASSQGAASGAYEQYF.

The rearrangement links TRBV13 to TRBJ1-1; D perhaps matches TRBD1 (5 bases). Trimming pared 5 bases from V and 3 bases from J, leaving 7 bases between. The CDR3 runs 12 residues. From germline, CDR1 is PRHDT and CDR2 FYEKMQ (reference sequence). The CDR3, as DNA: TGTGCCAGCAGCGTGACAGACACTGAAGCTTTCTTT. This translates into CASSVTDTEAFF. The complete variable domain, with remaining parts taken from reference TRBV13 and TRBJ1-1, reads AAGVIQSPRHLIKEKRETATLKCYPIPRHDTVYWYQQGPGQDPQFLISFYEKMQSDKGSIPDRFSAQQFSDYHSELNMSSLELGDSALYFCASSVTDTEAFFGQGTRLTVV.